The clone carrying this T cell receptor beta chain was recorded many times. Its cognate antigen is unknown. CDR3 length: 13 amino acids. Germline V gene lookup returns CDR1 MNHEY and CDR2 SVGEGT. Trimming removed 2 bases at V and 2 bases at J, with 5 bases between. The sample comes from a study of blood T cells in healthy people across ages. Regarding the study as a whole: The unknown donor CMV status may have confounded expanded clonotype changes.

A sample-barcoded 5' primer and a J-beta primer mix were used in a second PCR of roughly 7 to 12 cycles. Every sample returned 2.5 million or more CDR3-containing paired-end reads. One entry per CDR3 protein, called by TCRdb with MiXCR from the 5' RACE reads. In the table there are approximately 1.5 million distinct CDR3 sequences, 30% to 40% of which are singletons. This chain links TRBV6-2 or TRBV6-3 with TRBJ2-3; no definite D call. The sample consisted of blood. The clonotype originates from a woman in her twenties or thirties in good health. This CDR3 reads CASSYTNTDTQYF. CDR3 coding DNA: TGTGCCAGCAGTTACACTAACACAGATACGCAGTATTTT.